This passage covers 13 T cell receptor beta chains from one sample sequenced in a study of cytomegalovirus exposure and HLA in healthy donors. The study ran its PCR with 60 Vbeta and 13 Jbeta primers. Only in-frame clones appear in the TCRdb table, and some are missing; sequencing was by immunoSEQ multiplex PCR. There are under 200,000 clones in the sample; 80% to 85% occur only once, and roughly 1.5% lies in the top ten. Source material: PBMCs. The source of these receptors is a woman younger than 30 in good health and CMV-seronegative.

To note about this clone: One junction end disagrees with the germline gene, perhaps due to a read error. The chain joins TRBV2 to TRBJ1-3; D unresolved. The CDR3 runs to 17 residues. The germline gives CDR1 SNHLY, CDR2 FYNNEI. The CDR3 sequence is CASSEALLSSSGDTIYF. The CDR3 DNA follows: TGTGCCAGCAGTGAAGCGCTTCTTAGTAGCTCTGGAGACACCATATATTTT.

This clone showed up just once. The V gene is TRBV6-1, the J gene TRBJ2-1, with 7 bases identical to TRBD2. In germline, CDR1 is MNHNS, CDR2 SASEGT. CDR3 size: 14 residues. Trimming took 6 bases from V and 3 from J; bases not matched to a gene: 5. DNA of the CDR3: TGTGCCAGCAGGGGGGGGACTTTCTACAATGAGCAGTTCTTC. Protein product: CASRGGTFYNEQFF.

The chain is built from TRBV5-5 and TRBJ1-1, with 9 bases fitting TRBD1. The V segment lost 4 bases and the J segment 1 base; nucleotides outside the gene matches: 5. The CDR3 spans 15 residues. Per the germline V gene, CDR1 is SGHKS and CDR2 is YYEKEE (reference sequence). The CDR3 sequence is CASSSSGQGNTEAFF. The CDR3 DNA follows: TGTGCCAGCAGCAGTTCGGGACAGGGGAACACTGAAGCTTTCTTT.

The chain has TRBV29-1 and TRBJ2-7, with 10 bases that match TRBD2. Germline V gene data show CDR1 as SQVTM and CDR2 as ANQGSEA. The trim removed 6 bases at V and 4 bases at J, leaving 3 bases unmatched. The CDR3 is made up of 12 amino acids. CDR3 region: CSVWTSGYEQYF. Here the CDR3 DNA reads TGCAGCGTCTGGACTAGCGGTTACGAGCAGTACTTC.

This clone occurred a few times. The J gene is TRBJ1-5, the V gene TRBV5-6, with 7 nucleotides matching TRBD1. Unmatched junction bases numbered 3, after V lost 1 base and J lost 5 bases. CDR3 length: 14 amino acids. The germline CDR1 and CDR2 sequences are SGHDT and YYEEEE. Here the CDR3 reads CASSLTGAHQPQHF. CDR3 bases: TGTGCCAGCAGCTTGACAGGGGCGCATCAGCCCCAGCATTTT. Variable domain in full (rest from reference TRBV5-6 and TRBJ1-5): DAGVTQSPTHLIKTRGQQVTLRCSPKSGHDTVSWYQQALGQGPQFIFQYYEEEERQRGNFPDRFSGHQFPNYSSELNVNALLLGDSALYLCASSLTGAHQPQHFGDGTRLSIL.

The chain employs TRBV5-1 and TRBJ2-7, with 9 bases matching TRBD2. Germline loops: CDR1 SGHRS, CDR2 YFSETQ. The J segment lost 9 bases and the V segment lost 0 bases, leaving 10 bases of the junction unmatched. The CDR3 sequence is 15 residues long. CDR3 protein: CASSLVRLAAWGQYV. In nucleotides, the CDR3 is TGCGCCAGCAGCTTGGTTCGACTAGCGGCCTGGGGGCAGTACGTC.

The rearrangement joins TRBV25-1 to TRBJ1-4; perhaps TRBD1 as D (6 bases). This CDR3 has 12 residues. Germline CDR1 reads MGHDK; CDR2 reads SYGVNS. Deletions cut 6 bases from V and 7 bases from J, with 9 bases between. The CDR3 protein is CASRDSFEKLFF. The CDR3 DNA sequence: TGTGCCAGCAGGGACAGTTTTGAAAAACTGTTTTTT.

CDR3 loop: CASSLYRVGAFF. CDR3 nucleotides: TGTGCCAGCAGCTTGTACAGGGTTGGGGCTTTCTTT. The V call is TRBV13, the J call TRBJ1-1; TRBD1 is a possible D gene (6 bases). The CDR3 length is 12 residues. With 3 bases removed from V and 11 bases from J, the gap between germline ends came to 13 bases. CDR1 is PRHDT and CDR2 is FYEKMQ in the germline V gene (reference sequence). The full variable domain, its missing parts supplied by reference TRBV13 and TRBJ1-1, is AAGVIQSPRHLIKEKRETATLKCYPIPRHDTVYWYQQGPGQDPQFLISFYEKMQSDKGSIPDRFSAQQFSDYHSELNMSSLELGDSALYFCASSLYRVGAFFGQGTRLTVV.

The chain couples TRBV7-8 to TRBJ1-2; 9 nucleotides line up with TRBD1. Unmatched junction bases numbered 18, after V lost 2 bases and J lost 8 bases. This CDR3 has 18 amino acids. From germline, CDR1 is SGHVS and CDR2 FQNEAQ. The CDR3 spells CASSLWAGTGQGAVGYTF. CDR3 in DNA: TGTGCCAGCAGCTTATGGGCGGGAACGGGACAGGGAGCGGTAGGCTACACCTTC.

This chain uses TRBV11-2 with TRBJ1-1, with 7 positions matching TRBD1. The CDR3 sequence is 15 residues long. V lost 7 bases, J lost 0 bases, and 8 bases stayed unmatched. Germline-derived CDR1 and CDR2 are SGHAT and FQNNGV. CDR3 sequence: CASTQGDQMNTEAFF. The CDR3 bases are TGTGCCAGCACCCAGGGGGACCAAATGAACACTGAAGCTTTCTTT.

The chain has TRBV19 and TRBJ2-7; a possible D gene is TRBD1 (6 bases). The V gene lost 5 bases and the J gene lost 0 bases, with 14 bases spanning the gap. Per the germline V gene, CDR1 is LNHDA and CDR2 is SQIVND (reference sequence). The length of the CDR3 is 15 residues. CDR3 residues: CASSPLTGSSYEQYF. The CDR3 region has the DNA TGTGCCAGTAGTCCGCTGACAGGTTCCTCCTACGAGCAGTACTTC.

The V and J genes are TRBV10-3 and TRBJ1-2, with TRBD1 identical over 12 bases. The junction had 14 bases not matched to a gene; V was cut back by 6 bases and J by 3 bases. The CDR3 is made up of 18 amino acids. Looked up from germline, CDR1 is ENHRY and CDR2 is SYGVKD. In nucleotides, the CDR3 is TGTGCCATCAGACCTCTGGGACAGGGGGCTAAAGACGACTATGGCTACACCTTC. Translation: CAIRPLGQGAKDDYGYTF.

This clone was observed a few times. The rearrangement uses TRBV1 and TRBJ1-4; TRBD1 is the table's D call, not checked against the DNA. TRBV1 is termed a pseudogene. There are 14 residues in the CDR3. In nucleotides, the CDR3 is TGCACCAGCAGCCCACGACACTTCCACGACAGCCAGGTTTTT. Its protein product is CTSSPRHFHDSQVF.